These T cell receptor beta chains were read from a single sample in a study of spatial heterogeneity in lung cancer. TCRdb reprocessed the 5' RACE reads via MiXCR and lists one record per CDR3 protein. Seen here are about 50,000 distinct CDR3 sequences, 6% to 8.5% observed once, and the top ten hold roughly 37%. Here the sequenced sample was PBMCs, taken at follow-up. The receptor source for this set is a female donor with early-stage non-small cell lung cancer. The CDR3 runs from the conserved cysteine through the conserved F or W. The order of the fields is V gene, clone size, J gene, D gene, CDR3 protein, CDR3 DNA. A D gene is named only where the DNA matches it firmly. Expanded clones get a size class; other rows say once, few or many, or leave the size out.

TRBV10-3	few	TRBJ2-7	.	CAISVEVRYEQYF	TGTGCCATCAGTGTTGAGGTCCGCTACGAGCAGTACTTC
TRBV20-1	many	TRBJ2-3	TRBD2	CSADSGGVGDTQYF	TGCAGTGCAGATAGCGGGGGGGTAGGAGATACGCAGTATTTT
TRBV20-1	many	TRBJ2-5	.	CSAPGSGETQYF	TGCAGTGCCCCCGGGTCTGGGGAGACCCAGTACTTC
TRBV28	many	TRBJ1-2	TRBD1	CASSTHRQGDGYTF	TGTGCCAGCAGTACCCACAGACAGGGTGATGGCTACACCTTC
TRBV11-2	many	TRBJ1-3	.	CASSLVPADGNTIYF	TGTGCCAGCAGCTTAGTCCCGGCCGACGGAAACACCATATATTTT
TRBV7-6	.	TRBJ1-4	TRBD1	CASSLAPGGDEKLFF	TGTGCCAGCAGCTTAGCGCCAGGGGGAGATGAAAAACTGTTTTTT
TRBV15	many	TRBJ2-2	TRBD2	CATSPSGGATGELFF	TGTGCCACCAGCCCTAGCGGGGGGGCAACCGGGGAGCTGTTTTTT
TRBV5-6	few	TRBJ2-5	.	CASSWRVQETQYF	TGTGCCAGCAGCTGGCGGGTTCAAGAGACCCAGTACTTC
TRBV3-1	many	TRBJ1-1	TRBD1	CASSQPTGGETEAFF	TGTGCCAGCAGCCAGCCGACAGGGGGCGAGACTGAAGCTTTCTTT
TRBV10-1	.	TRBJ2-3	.	CASSEWGDTQYF	TGCGCCAGCAGTGAGTGGGGGGATACGCAGTATTTT
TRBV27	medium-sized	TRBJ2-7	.	CATYGSSYEQYF	TGTGCCACTTACGGCAGTTCCTACGAGCAGTACTTC
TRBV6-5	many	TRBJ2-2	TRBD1	CASRGTGMTGELFF	TGTGCCAGCCGAGGGACAGGGATGACCGGGGAGCTGTTTTTT
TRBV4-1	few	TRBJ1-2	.	CASSQGVDRPYGYTF	TGCGCCAGCAGCCAAGGGGTGGACAGACCCTATGGCTACACCTTC
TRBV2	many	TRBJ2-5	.	CASNEGRLMETQYF	TGTGCCAGCAACGAAGGCCGATTGATGGAGACCCAGTACTTC
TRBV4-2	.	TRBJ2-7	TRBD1	CASSRATGTGDSYEQYF	TGTGCCAGCAGCCGCGCCACCGGGACAGGGGACTCCTACGAGCAGTACTTC
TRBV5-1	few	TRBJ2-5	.	CASSLLGAGETQYF	TGCGCCAGCAGCTTGTTGGGGGCCGGGGAGACCCAGTACTTC
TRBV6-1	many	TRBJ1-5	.	CASSPQPTQPQHF	TGTGCCAGCAGTCCTCAACCCACTCAGCCCCAGCATTTT
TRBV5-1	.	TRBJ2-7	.	CASKVTPLADEQYF	TGCGCCAGCAAAGTTACCCCCCTGGCAGACGAGCAGTACTTC
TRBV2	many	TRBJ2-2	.	CASTSRGYQDTGELFF	TGTGCCAGCACCTCCCGGGGGTATCAGGACACCGGGGAGCTGTTTTTT
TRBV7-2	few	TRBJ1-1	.	CASSPLPGVTEAFF	TGTGCCAGCAGCCCCCTCCCGGGAGTGACTGAAGCTTTCTTT
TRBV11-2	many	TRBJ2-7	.	CASSLDSSPSYEQYF	TGTGCCAGCAGCTTAGACAGCAGTCCTTCCTACGAGCAGTACTTC
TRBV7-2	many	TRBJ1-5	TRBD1	CASSARGQGWDQPQHF	TGTGCCAGCAGCGCTAGGGGACAGGGTTGGGATCAGCCCCAGCATTTT
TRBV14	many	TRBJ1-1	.	CASSQWGLGVTEAFF	TGTGCCAGCAGCCAATGGGGCCTGGGGGTCACTGAAGCTTTCTTT
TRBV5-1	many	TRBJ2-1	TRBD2	CASSLDGGGSYNEQFF	TGCGCCAGCAGCTTGGACGGCGGGGGTTCCTACAATGAGCAGTTCTTC
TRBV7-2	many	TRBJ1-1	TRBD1	CASSLAYRGRVVDTEAFF	TGTGCCAGCAGCTTAGCTTACAGGGGGAGGGTGGTAGACACTGAAGCTTTCTTT
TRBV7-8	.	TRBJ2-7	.	CASSLVVRGISPYEQYF	TGTGCCAGCAGCTTAGTAGTCCGGGGGATTAGCCCCTACGAGCAGTACTTC
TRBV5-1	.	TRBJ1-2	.	CASSPGSAGDYGYTF	TGCGCCAGCAGCCCCGGTAGCGCGGGGGACTATGGCTACACCTTC
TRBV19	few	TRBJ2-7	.	CASSIGASSYEQYF	TGTGCCAGTAGTATAGGCGCGAGCTCCTACGAGCAGTACTTC
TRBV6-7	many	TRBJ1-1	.	CASSYNGRSGVNTEAFF	TGTGCCAGCAGTTACAATGGCAGGAGCGGGGTGAACACTGAAGCTTTCTTT
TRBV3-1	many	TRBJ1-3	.	CASSQEGRRNTIYF	TGTGCCAGCAGCCAAGAGGGCAGAAGAAACACCATATATTTT
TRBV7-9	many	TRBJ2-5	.	CASSYSQGQQETQYF	TGTGCCAGCAGCTACTCGCAGGGACAACAAGAGACCCAGTACTTC
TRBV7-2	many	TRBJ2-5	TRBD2	CASSLAVAGNSQYF	TGTGCCAGCAGCTTAGCGGTAGCGGGGAATTCCCAGTACTTC
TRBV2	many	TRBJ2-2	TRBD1	CASKEGQEGILFF	TGTGCCAGCAAAGAGGGACAGGAGGGGATTCTGTTTTTT
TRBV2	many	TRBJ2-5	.	CASSEATGSPTQYF	TGTGCCAGCAGTGAAGCGACGGGGTCCCCTACCCAGTACTTC
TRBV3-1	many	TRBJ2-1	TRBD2	CASSQSGGPFNEQFF	TGTGCCAGCAGCCAATCGGGGGGGCCTTTCAATGAGCAGTTCTTC
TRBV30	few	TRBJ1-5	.	CAWRGGAVGNQPQHF	TGTGCCTGGAGAGGGGGGGCGGTCGGCAATCAGCCCCAGCATTTT
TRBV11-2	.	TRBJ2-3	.	CASSLGTETDTQYF	TGTGCCAGCAGCTTAGGGACAGAGACAGATACGCAGTATTTT
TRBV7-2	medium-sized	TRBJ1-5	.	CASSLDSNQPQHF	TGTGCCAGCAGCTTAGACAGCAATCAGCCCCAGCATTTT
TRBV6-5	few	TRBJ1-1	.	CASSPPQGQRNTEAFF	TGTGCCAGCAGCCCCCCCCAGGGGCAGCGGAACACTGAAGCTTTCTTT
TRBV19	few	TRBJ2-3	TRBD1	CASSTPGTGSTDTQYF	TGTGCCAGTAGTACCCCCGGGACAGGGAGCACAGATACGCAGTATTTT
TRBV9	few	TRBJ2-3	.	CASSVATRGSTDTQYF	TGTGCCAGCAGCGTAGCTACGAGGGGTAGCACAGATACGCAGTATTTT
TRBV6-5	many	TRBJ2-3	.	CASSRLGSETDTQYF	TGTGCCAGCAGCCGACTGGGATCCGAGACAGATACGCAGTATTTT
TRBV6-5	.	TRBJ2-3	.	CASRVGLSTDTQYF	TGTGCCAGCAGGGTCGGGCTTAGCACAGATACGCAGTATTTT
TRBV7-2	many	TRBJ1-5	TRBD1	CASSGDSYSNQPQHF	TGTGCCAGCAGCGGGGACAGTTATAGCAATCAGCCCCAGCATTTT
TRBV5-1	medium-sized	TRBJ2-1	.	CASSLGVSSSYNEQFF	TGCGCCAGCAGCTTGGGGGTCTCGAGCTCCTACAATGAGCAGTTCTTC
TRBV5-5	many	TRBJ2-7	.	CASSPREPRQVYEQYF	TGTGCCAGCAGTCCCAGAGAACCGAGACAAGTCTACGAGCAGTACTTC
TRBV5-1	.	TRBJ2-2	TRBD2	CASSQLAASAELFF	TGCGCCAGCAGCCAACTAGCGGCGTCCGCAGAGCTGTTTTTT
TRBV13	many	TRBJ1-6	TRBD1	CASSYGQGVSPLHF	TGTGCCAGCAGCTACGGACAGGGGGTTTCACCCCTCCACTTT
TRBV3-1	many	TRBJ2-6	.	CASSQEGFGNVLTF	TGTGCCAGCAGCCAAGAAGGATTTGGCAACGTCCTGACTTTC
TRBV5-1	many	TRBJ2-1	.	CASSPTGTGGYNEQFF	TGCGCCAGCAGCCCGACAGGGACCGGGGGGTACAATGAGCAGTTCTTC
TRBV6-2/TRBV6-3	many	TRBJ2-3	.	CASSYPAGGRADTQYF	TGTGCCAGCAGTTATCCAGCGGGCGGGCGAGCCGATACGCAGTATTTT
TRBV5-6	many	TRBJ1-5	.	CASSLSGVGDQPQHF	TGTGCCAGCAGCTTGTCTGGAGTCGGGGATCAGCCCCAGCATTTT
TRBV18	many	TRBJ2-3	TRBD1	CASSPRGTGGTDTQYF	TGTGCCAGCTCACCACGGGGGACAGGGGGCACAGATACGCAGTATTTT
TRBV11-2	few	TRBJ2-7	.	CASSLISNYEQYF	TGTGCCAGCAGCTTAATTTCTAACTACGAGCAGTACTTC